This TCR beta chain was observed in a study of molecular identifiers for immune sequencing clone quantification. Whole-study findings and limits: Underestimated sizes of highly expanded clones could result from identical TCR molecules that share a barcode.

As previously described, bulk TCR libraries were made using listed TCR primers. TCRdb reprocessed the PCR reads with MiXCR, giving one entry per CDR3 protein. The table records approximately 590,000 distinct CDR3 sequences, about 25% of them present only once. This clonotype was observed at least ten times. The target antigen is unknown. Trimming removed 0 bases from V and 6 bases from J, with 13 bases in between. Germline V lookup: CDR1 LGHNA, CDR2 YSLEER. The CDR3 runs 15 residues. The V and J genes are TRBV4-3 and TRBJ2-3, with D perhaps matching TRBD2 (6 bases). The material sequenced was naive CD8+ T cells from blood, with Jurkat cell RNA spiked in. The sample's subset: FACS-sorted CD8+CD4-CCR7+CD45RA+ naive T cells. The source is a human donor in good health. Some libraries in this study had Jurkat cell RNA spiked in. The CDR3 loop is CASSQDRSSADTQYF. DNA of the CDR3: TGCGCCAGCAGCCAAGATCGGTCTAGCGCGGATACGCAGTATTTT.